This T cell receptor (beta chain) was profiled in a study of T cells after yellow fever vaccination. Study overall: The authors prepared low-cell-number fractions using SMART-Seq v4 Ultra Low Input.

The CDR3 runs to 16 residues. CDR1 LGHDT and CDR2 YNNKEL come from the germline V gene (reference sequence). Trimming removed 0 bases at V and 4 bases at J, with 13 bases between. This clonotype was detected only a few times. By 5'RACE template switching, TCR cDNA was produced, with a universal primer site and UMIs added in the process. MiXCR, applied by TCRdb to the 5' RACE reads, yields one record per CDR3 protein. This sample yields around 350,000 distinct CDR3 sequences, of which under 7.5% are seen a single time; over 14% belongs to the top ten. The source is a man younger than 40 who received the YFV17D yellow fever vaccine. The chain carries TRBV3-1 and TRBJ1-3, with D perhaps TRBD1 (5 bases). The material sequenced was PBMCs, taken 5 days after the yellow fever booster vaccination. Here the CDR3 DNA reads TGTGCCAGCAGCCAAGATTCCCCCAGGGTGGGAAACACCATATATTTT. It yields the protein CASSQDSPRVGNTIYF.